This T cell receptor (beta chain) comes out of a study of blood T cell repertoires in COVID-19. Produced via immunoSEQ multiplex PCR; TCRdb's table is partial and in-frame only. Found here are 65,000 to 95,000 clones, around 85% of them singletons; the top ten hold approximately 8%. The clonotype originates from a young man with acute or convalescent COVID-19. Sequences were obtained from peripheral blood.

CDR3 sequence reads: CASSLEWGGSPLHF. CDR3 nucleotides: TGCGCCAGCAGCTTGGAATGGGGGGGCTCACCCCTCCACTTT. This chain joins TRBV5-1 and TRBJ1-6, with a weak D call TRBD1 (6 bases). The CDR3 has 14 amino acids. CDR1 is SGHRS, CDR2 YFSETQ, per germline. With 0 bases removed from V and 10 bases from J, the gap between germline ends came to 11 bases.